The rows below give T cell receptor beta chains drawn from one sample of a study of blood T cell repertoires in COVID-19. Assay: immunoSEQ multiplex PCR; the TCRdb copy retains only in-frame clones and omits some. The table has roughly 250,000 clones, roughly 84% seen once. The sample was peripheral blood. These receptor sequences come from a human donor with COVID-19, enrolled during active disease. The donor label of this sample is uncertain. The CDR3 runs from the conserved cysteine through the conserved F or W. D genes are given only for firm matches. The size field is filled for only some rows; it gives once, few, many or a size class.

V	J	size	D	CDR3	DNA
TRBV5-6	TRBJ1-4	.	TRBD1	CASSSRDRRGEKLFF	TGTGCCAGCAGCTCACGGGACAGGCGCGGTGAAAAACTGTTTTTT
TRBV7-7	TRBJ2-5	.	TRBD2	CASSPLAGGPGETQYF	TGTGCTAGCAGCCCTCTAGCGGGAGGGCCGGGAGAGACCCAGTACTTC
TRBV7-2	TRBJ2-1	.	TRBD2	CASSISLAGGYNEQFF	TGTGCCAGCAGCATTAGTTTAGCGGGGGGATACAATGAGCAGTTCTTC
TRBV28	TRBJ1-5	.	TRBD1	CASSTGTAYSNQPQHF	TGTGCCAGCAGTACCGGGACAGCATATAGCAATCAGCCCCAGCATTTT
TRBV28	TRBJ2-1	.	TRBD2	CASRPRTSGRDPGFF	TGTGCCAGCAGGCCCCGGACTAGCGGGAGGGATCCGGGGTTCTTC
TRBV5-1	TRBJ1-2	.	.	CASSLRLEGYGYTF	TGCGCCAGCAGCTTGCGGCTAGAGGGCTATGGCTACACCTTC
TRBV9	TRBJ1-1	.	.	CASSPLNTEAFF	TGTGCCAGCAGCCCCTTGAACACTGAAGCTTTCTTT
TRBV30	TRBJ2-1	.	.	CAWKVRGGGEQFF	TGTGCCTGGAAGGTGAGGGGAGGGGGTGAGCAGTTCTTC
TRBV28	TRBJ2-3	.	TRBD2	CASSFTSGTGTDTQYF	TGTGCCAGCAGTTTCACTAGCGGGACGGGAACAGATACGCAGTATTTT
TRBV4-3	TRBJ1-2	.	TRBD1	CASSQDPGGNGYTF	TGCGCCAGCAGCCAAGATCCAGGGGGAAATGGCTACACCTTC
TRBV19	TRBJ1-5	.	.	CASSIYAGNQPQHF	TGTGCCAGTAGTATATATGCAGGAAATCAGCCCCAGCATTTT
TRBV29-1	TRBJ2-3	.	TRBD2	CSVGLAGGRTQYF	TGCAGCGTTGGACTAGCGGGAGGTAGAACGCAGTATTTT
TRBV19	TRBJ2-2	.	.	CASSIAAGSTGELFF	TGTGCCAGTAGTATAGCAGCAGGGTCCACCGGGGAGCTGTTTTTT
TRBV5-6	TRBJ2-3	.	.	CASSLMGADTQYF	TGTGCCAGCAGCTTGATGGGAGCAGATACGCAGTATTTT
TRBV7-9	TRBJ1-1	.	TRBD1	CASSLPGQGRTEAFF	TGTGCCAGCAGCTTACCCGGACAGGGGCGTACTGAAGCTTTCTTT
TRBV28	TRBJ2-5	.	TRBD2	CASSEAGNTVAQYF	TGTGCCAGCAGTGAAGCGGGAAACACGGTGGCCCAGTACTTC
TRBV12-3/TRBV12-4	TRBJ1-2	.	.	CASSFQESYGYTF	TGTGCCAGCAGTTTTCAGGAAAGTTATGGCTACACCTTC
TRBV6-5	TRBJ2-7	.	TRBD1	CASSYSSGQVYEQYF	TGTGCCAGCAGTTACTCCTCGGGACAGGTCTACGAGCAGTACTTC
TRBV21-1	TRBJ1-6	once	.	CASRAGLCPGGRGRSPLHF	TGTGCCAGCAGAGCGGGCCTTTGTCCGGGAGGCAGGGGACGCTCACCCCTCCACTTT
TRBV19	TRBJ2-2	.	.	CASMEGGGYTGELFF	TGTGCTTCGATGGAGGGAGGGGGATACACCGGGGAGCTGTTTTTT
TRBV21-1	TRBJ2-7	.	.	CASSLLQVPPYEQYF	TGTGCCAGCAGCCTCCTCCAGGTCCCCCCCTACGAGCAGTACTTC
TRBV19	TRBJ1-3	.	.	CASNQGYGNTIYF	TGTGCCAGTAACCAGGGGTACGGAAACACCATATATTTT
TRBV5-1	TRBJ1-2	.	TRBD1	CASSLAGGQGYGYTF	TGCGCCAGCAGCTTGGCCGGAGGACAGGGGTATGGCTACACCTTC
TRBV6-1	TRBJ1-2	.	TRBD1	CASSEGTGGTGYTF	TGTGCCAGCAGTGAAGGAACAGGGGGGACTGGCTACACCTTC
TRBV18	TRBJ2-1	once	TRBD2	CASSPSRTSRYNEQFF	TGTGCCAGCTCACCAAGTCGGACTAGCAGGTACAATGAGCAGTTCTTC
TRBV2	TRBJ1-2	.	.	CASSPTGFNNYGYTF	TGTGCCAGCAGCCCGACAGGTTTTAACAACTATGGCTACACCTTC
TRBV7-9	TRBJ1-3	.	TRBD1	CASSSRQGFTGNTIYF	TGTGCCAGCAGCTCTAGACAGGGGTTTACTGGAAACACCATATATTTT
TRBV5-1	TRBJ1-1	.	TRBD1	CASSPGGDTEAFF	TGCGCCAGCAGTCCAGGGGGTGACACTGAAGCTTTCTTT
TRBV4-1	TRBJ2-7	.	.	CASSRGTSGGEQYF	TGCGCCAGCAGCCGGGGCACCTCCGGCGGCGAGCAGTACTTC
TRBV10-1	TRBJ2-1	.	TRBD2	CASSGLAGRDEQFF	TGCGCCAGCAGTGGACTAGCGGGAAGGGATGAGCAGTTCTTC
TRBV5-1	TRBJ2-1	few	TRBD2	CASSLKEWREGQFF	TGCGCCAGCAGCTTAAAAGAGTGGAGGGAGGGCCAGTTCTTC
TRBV27	TRBJ1-6	.	.	CASSTQFYNSPLHF	TGTGCCAGCAGTACACAGTTCTATAATTCACCCCTCCACTTT
TRBV5-1	TRBJ1-1	.	.	CASSPISRGSRSAEAFF	TGCGCCAGCAGCCCTATAAGCAGGGGCAGTCGAAGCGCTGAAGCTTTCTTT
TRBV7-8	TRBJ2-2	once	.	CASSSGQLNTGELFF	TGTGCCAGCAGCTCGGGACAACTGAACACCGGGGAGCTGTTTTTT
TRBV3-1/TRBV3-2	TRBJ1-2	.	.	CASSQELGVRGYTF	TGTGCCAGCAGCCAAGAATTAGGGGTGAGGGGCTACACCTTC
TRBV5-1	TRBJ2-3	.	TRBD2	CASSFRPGRVTDTQYF	TGCGCCAGCAGCTTTAGGCCGGGGAGGGTCACAGATACGCAGTATTTT
TRBV7-2	TRBJ1-1	once	.	CASSPPGVEDTEAFF	TGTGCCAGCAGCCCCCCGGGGGTCGAGGACACTGAAGCTTTCTTT
TRBV11-2	TRBJ1-1	.	.	CASSLEGGTGYTEAFF	TGTGCCAGCAGCTTAGAGGGGGGGACGGGGTACACTGAAGCTTTCTTT
TRBV19	TRBJ2-2	.	TRBD1	CATLPGTANTGELFF	TGTGCCACCCTTCCCGGGACAGCGAACACCGGGGAGCTGTTTTTT
TRBV27	TRBJ2-1	.	TRBD2	CASSSSGGRGGYNEQFF	TGTGCCAGCAGTTCAAGCGGGGGCCGTGGAGGCTACAATGAGCAGTTCTTC
TRBV28	TRBJ2-3	.	TRBD2	CASSLMGLAGVDTQYF	TGTGCCAGCAGTTTAATGGGACTAGCGGGAGTAGATACGCAGTATTTT
TRBV7-3	TRBJ2-2	.	TRBD1	CASSRDRAVPGELFF	TGTGCCAGCAGCCGGGACAGGGCGGTCCCCGGGGAGCTGTTTTTT
TRBV27	TRBJ2-1	.	.	CASSLRGGDLLF	TGTGCCAGCAGTCTAAGGGGGGGCGACTTACTCTTC
TRBV6-5	TRBJ2-7	.	TRBD2	CASSSQISGRSYEQYF	TGTGCCAGCAGTTCCCAGATTAGCGGGAGATCCTACGAGCAGTACTTC
TRBV21-1	TRBJ1-1	once	.	CATKRRTLCSEAFF	TGTGCCACTAAGCGCCGGACTCTGTGTTCTGAAGCTTTCTTT
TRBV7-2	TRBJ2-1	.	.	CASSPESGLIYNEQFF	TGTGCCAGCAGCCCAGAATCGGGACTGATATACAATGAGCAGTTCTTC
TRBV30	TRBJ1-2	few	.	CAWVPGGGAGGYTF	TGTGCCTGGGTCCCGGGCGGGGGCGCAGGGGGCTACACCTTC
TRBV30	TRBJ1-5	.	.	CASEQGGGNQPQHF	TGTGCCTCTGAACAGGGAGGGGGCAATCAGCCCCAGCATTTT
TRBV28	TRBJ2-7	.	TRBD1	CASSLLGQTYEQYF	TGTGCCAGCAGTTTATTGGGACAGACCTACGAGCAGTACTTC
TRBV20-1	TRBJ1-5	.	TRBD1	CSASRVFGTDFKGSNQPQHF	TGCAGTGCTAGTCGGGTGTTCGGGACAGATTTTAAAGGGAGCAATCAGCCCCAGCATTTT
TRBV13	TRBJ2-1	once	TRBD2	CASSLERPMSGIYNEQFF	TGTGCCAGCAGCTTAGAACGCCCTATGAGCGGGATATACAATGAGCAGTTCTTC
TRBV4-1	TRBJ2-2	.	.	CASSQDVGTYGELFF	TGCGCCAGCAGCCAAGATGTGGGGACATACGGGGAGCTGTTTTTT
TRBV24-1	TRBJ1-5	.	TRBD1	CATSEQTGRAQHF	TGTGCCACCAGTGAGCAGACAGGGCGGGCCCAGCATTTT
TRBV21-1	TRBJ2-7	.	.	CASSHRGQGAASYEQYF	TGTGCCAGCAGCCACCGGGGACAGGGGGCGGCCTCCTACGAGCAGTACTTC
TRBV24-1	TRBJ1-2	.	TRBD1	CATSDGPGQELYGYTF	TGTGCCACCAGTGATGGGCCGGGACAGGAATTATATGGCTACACCTTC
TRBV28	TRBJ1-5	.	TRBD1	CASSLGGQGVWQPQHF	TGTGCCAGCAGTTTAGGGGGGCAGGGGGTTTGGCAGCCCCAGCATTTT
TRBV30	TRBJ1-1	.	.	CAWRSVRQGNTEAFF	TGTGCCTGGAGGTCTGTGCGGCAGGGGAACACTGAAGCTTTCTTT
TRBV5-1	TRBJ2-1	.	.	CASSLESAGDFWSYNEQFF	TGCGCCAGCAGCTTAGAGAGCGCCGGGGATTTTTGGTCCTACAATGAGCAGTTCTTC
TRBV5-1	TRBJ1-5	.	.	CASSLEQGQPQHF	TGCGCCAGCAGCTTGGAGCAGGGTCAGCCCCAGCATTTT
TRBV6-5	TRBJ1-2	few	TRBD1	CASSQRQGAEGYTF	TGTGCCAGCAGTCAAAGACAGGGGGCTGAGGGCTACACCTTC